This TCR beta chain was sequenced in a study of blood T cell repertoires in COVID-19. Methods used by the authors: From reference gene primer amplification, estimates of nucleated cell counts were derived. Some clones are missing from TCRdb's copy, which holds only in-frame ones; the method was immunoSEQ multiplex PCR. D and trimming were read from the DNA, whereas the V and J calls and clone size are those reported in that table. Among over 200,000 clones, around 89% were seen once, and the ten largest hold approximately 2.5%. The junction had 1 base not matched to a gene; V was cut back by 2 bases and J by 0 bases. The CDR3 has 14 amino acids. Germline V gene sequence: CDR1 KGHSH, CDR2 LQKENI.

The clonotype originates from a man in his thirties or forties with COVID-19, enrolled during active disease. V and J are TRBV18 and TRBJ2-7, with 7 positions matching TRBD1. The sample consisted of peripheral blood. CDR3 region: CASSPGTVSYEQYF. CDR3 DNA sequence: TGTGCCAGCTCACCAGGGACAGTCTCCTACGAGCAGTACTTC.